This entry lists 4 T cell receptor beta chains sequenced from one sample in a study of blood T cell dynamics during melanoma immunotherapy. Clones were sequenced by immunoSEQ multiplex PCR, and TCRdb holds only the in-frame ones, with some missing. The data contain 11,000 or so clones, roughly 80% of them seen just once; the ten biggest clones take up roughly 15%. Time point here: week 3, after first cycle of checkpoint inhibitor. The starting material was blood, obtained from a patient treated with checkpoint blockade. The origin of the receptors is a human donor with melanoma.

This clone is a singleton in its sample. V is TRBV9 and J is TRBJ2-7; 9 bases are shared with TRBD1. V shed 2 bases and J 5 bases; nucleotides not matched to a gene: 17. The CDR3 sequence is 18 residues long. Germline V gene lookup returns CDR1 SGDLS and CDR2 YYNGEE. CDR3 coding DNA: TGTGCCAGCAGCGTGGGGTTAACAGGACAGGGGTTTTTTCACGAGCAGTACTTC. It yields the protein CASSVGLTGQGFFHEQYF.

This clone was counted a single time. The chain couples TRBV5-1 to TRBJ2-3; 7 bases fit TRBD2. Germline V lookup: CDR1 SGHRS, CDR2 YFSETQ. The CDR3 covers 14 residues. Trimming at V came to 4 bases and at J to 2 bases, leaving 4 bases not matched to a gene. The CDR3 bases are TGCGCCAGCAGCCCCACTAGCGCCACAGATACGCAGTATTTT. Translation gives CASSPTSATDTQYF.

V usage is TRBV9 and J usage is TRBJ2-3, with D uncertain. Deletions cut 1 base from V and 0 bases from J, with 9 bases between. Germline V CDR1 and CDR2: SGDLS, YYNGEE. There are 15 residues in the CDR3. The CDR3 region is CASSVQAPSTDTQYF. The CDR3 DNA sequence: TGTGCCAGCAGCGTACAAGCGCCGAGCACAGATACGCAGTATTTT.

This clone showed up just once. The rearrangement joins TRBV5-6 to TRBJ2-2; either TRBD1 or TRBD2 may supply D (5 bases each). The CDR3 loop spans 15 amino acids. Per the germline V gene, CDR1 is SGHDT and CDR2 is YYEEEE. Trimming stripped 5 bases from V and 5 bases from J, with 16 bases between. CDR3 in DNA: TGTGCCAGCAGAACGGGACCGTATCGAACCGGGGAGCTGTTTTTT. Translated, it gives CASRTGPYRTGELFF. The whole variable domain, remainder taken from reference TRBV5-6 and TRBJ2-2, is DAGVTQSPTHLIKTRGQQVTLRCSPKSGHDTVSWYQQALGQGPQFIFQYYEEEERQRGNFPDRFSGHQFPNYSSELNVNALLLGDSALYLCASRTGPYRTGELFFGEGSRLTVL.